This passage covers 8 T cell receptor beta chains from one sample sequenced in a study of cytomegalovirus exposure and HLA in healthy donors. Use of 60 Vbeta and 13 Jbeta primers characterized the PCR. Repertoires were generated with immunoSEQ multiplex PCR, while TCRdb's copy carries only in-frame clones and drops some. The data show some 120,000 clones, around a tenth seen once. The sequencing sample was made of PBMCs. These receptors originate from a man aged 25-45 years in good health and CMV-seronegative.

This clone showed up just a few times. The chain links TRBV18 to TRBJ2-1; the match to TRBD2 covers 11 bases. CDR3 length: 18 residues. Looked up from germline, CDR1 is KGHSH and CDR2 is LQKENI. After removal of 5 bases from V and 0 bases from J, the junction contained 9 bases not matched to a gene. The CDR3, as DNA: TGTGCCAGCTCATCTCTAACTAGCGGGGGCGCCTCCTACAATGAGCAGTTCTTC. It translates to CASSSLTSGGASYNEQFF.

This sequence joins TRBV19 and TRBJ1-4, with a possible D match to TRBD1 (5 bases). This CDR3 contains 16 residues. Trimming removed 5 bases from V and 4 bases from J, with 17 bases in between. The germline CDR1 and CDR2 sequences are LNHDA and SQIVND (reference sequence). The CDR3 protein is CASSSQGRARNEKLFF. In DNA form, the CDR3 reads TGTGCCAGTAGTTCCCAGGGAAGGGCCCGTAATGAAAAACTGTTTTTT.

This sequence joins TRBV28 and TRBJ1-5; TRBD1 matches 8 bases. The CDR3 extends over 14 amino acids. CDR1 and CDR2 from the germline V gene are MDHEN and SYDVKM. The junction had 7 bases not matched to a gene; V was cut back by 6 bases and J by 6 bases. In DNA, the CDR3 is TGTGCCAGCAGCTTAATTGACAGGGGTCAGCCCCAGCATTTT. This sequence encodes CASSLIDRGQPQHF.

The chain carries TRBV29-1 and TRBJ2-7; a possible D gene is TRBD1 (5 bases). There are 15 residues in the CDR3. Germline V CDR1 and CDR2: SQVTM, ANQGSEA. Between the trimmed V and J ends, which lost 3 bases and 2 bases, there was a span of 17 bases. CDR3 sequence (DNA): TGCAGCGTTGAGTTCGTTTCAGGGTTAACCTACGAGCAGTACTTC. Protein product: CSVEFVSGLTYEQYF.

This clone occurred a few times. CDR3 DNA sequence: TGTGCCAGCAGCGTAGAGACAGGGAGTGGCTCACCCCTCCACTTT. Translation gives CASSVETGSGSPLHF. The V and J genes are TRBV9 and TRBJ1-6; 7 bases map to TRBD1. After removal of 0 bases from V and 10 bases from J, the junction contained 7 bases not matched to a gene. The CDR3 contains 15 residues. Germline V gene data show CDR1 as SGDLS and CDR2 as YYNGEE.

This clone was counted only a few times. CDR3 DNA sequence: TGTGCCAGCAGCATCCCGGGACAGGGGGCAGAGACCCAGTACTTC. Translated, it gives CASSIPGQGAETQYF. The chain links TRBV7-9 to TRBJ2-5; 12 bases agree with TRBD1. The germline V gene encodes CDR1 SEHNR and CDR2 FQNEAQ (reference sequence). V gave up 5 bases and J gave up 4 bases; unmatched junction bases: 5. The CDR3 covers 15 residues.

CDR3 loop: CASSLDNGQGDGNTIYF. The CDR3 nucleotides are TGCGCCAGCAGCTTGGATAACGGACAGGGGGACGGAAACACCATATATTTT. The chain combines TRBV5-1 with TRBJ1-3; TRBD1 agrees at 10 bases. The germline V gene has CDR1 SGHRS and CDR2 YFSETQ. V dropped 0 bases and J dropped 4; count of bases not matched to a gene: 7. The CDR3 contains 17 residues. Variable domain in full (rest from reference TRBV5-1 and TRBJ1-3): KAGVTQTPRYLIKTRGQQVTLSCSPISGHRSVSWYQQTPGQGLQFLFEYFSETQRNKGNFPGRFSGRQFSNSRSEMNVSTLELGDSALYLCASSLDNGQGDGNTIYFGEGSWLTVV.

J is TRBJ2-5 and V is TRBV30; 7 bases agree with TRBD1. Germline V gives CDR1 GTSNPN, CDR2 SVGIG (reference sequence). The CDR3 runs to 13 residues. Trimming removed 3 bases from V and 4 bases from J; junction bases left unmatched: 5. This CDR3 is CAWSEDRVETQYF. The CDR3 DNA follows: TGTGCCTGGAGCGAAGACAGGGTAGAGACCCAGTACTTC.